These 30 T cell receptor beta chains originate from one sample sequenced in a study of T cells after yellow fever vaccination. Using its own MiXCR run on the 5' RACE reads, TCRdb lists one record per CDR3 protein. Among roughly 170,000 distinct CDR3 sequences listed, 6.2% were seen once. This specimen was CD4+ T cells sorted from PBMCs, taken on the day of the first yellow fever vaccination. Receptors were obtained from a man aged 18 to 29 who received the YFV17D yellow fever vaccine.

This chain links TRBV9 with TRBJ2-7; 7 nucleotides align to TRBD2. The CDR3 covers 20 residues. Unmatched junction bases numbered 25, after V lost 4 bases and J lost 3 bases. Germline values: CDR1 SGDLS, CDR2 YYNGEE. CDR3 sequence (DNA): TGTGCCAGCAGCACACCTTCAGAGACTAGCAGATCCGGTTGGGGCTACGAGCAGTACTTC. The encoded protein is CASSTPSETSRSGWGYEQYF.

The chain links TRBV9 to TRBJ2-3; TRBD2 matches 14 bases. The length of the CDR3 is 16 residues. The V and J ends lost 1 base and 5 bases, in that order; junction bases with no gene match: 3. Per germline, CDR1 SGDLS and CDR2 YYNGEE. The CDR3 DNA reads TGTGCCAGCAGCGTATCCGGGACTAGCGGGGGAGATACGCAGTATTTT. Translated, it gives CASSVSGTSGGDTQYF.

The sample holds a few counts of this clonotype. The rearrangement joins TRBV19 to TRBJ1-4; 7 bases match TRBD1. Trimming at V came to 3 bases and at J to 8 bases, leaving 9 bases not matched to a gene. This CDR3 contains 15 residues. Germline V CDR1 and CDR2: LNHDA, SQIVND (reference sequence). The CDR3 reads CASSIWTGGNEKLFF. CDR3 coding DNA: TGTGCCAGTAGTATTTGGACAGGTGGTAACGAAAAACTGTTTTTT.

This clonotype was recorded many times. The CDR3 is CATSDPGGTSDTQYF. For the CDR3, the DNA is TGTGCCACCAGTGATCCCGGTGGAACGTCAGATACGCAGTATTTT. The chain combines TRBV24-1 with TRBJ2-3; D gene uncertain. The germline CDR1 and CDR2 sequences are KGHDR and SFDVKD. CDR3 length: 15 amino acids. Trimming took 3 bases from V and 4 from J, leaving 13 bases between them.

This clonotype was seen ten or more times. The CDR3: CASSRGTSGQETQYF. As DNA, the CDR3 is TGTGCCAGCAGCCGCGGGACTAGCGGCCAAGAGACCCAGTACTTC. The gene calls are TRBV5-4 and TRBJ2-5; 11 bases agree with TRBD2. V shed 4 bases, J shed 1 base, and the junction held 3 bases outside the gene matches. The CDR3 spans 15 residues. Germline V gene lookup returns CDR1 SGHNT and CDR2 YYREEE (reference sequence).

This clonotype was detected many times. The gene calls are TRBV12-3 or TRBV12-4 and TRBJ2-1, with D possibly TRBD2 on 6 matching bases. Trimming removed 2 bases at V and 10 bases at J, with 9 bases between. CDR3 size: 12 residues. CDR3 nucleotide sequence: TGTGCCAGCAGTTTAACGGAGGGCGAGCAGTTCTTC. Translating it yields CASSLTEGEQFF.

Regarding this clonotype: Since a much larger clone is just one base distant, this may be a read error. The rearrangement joins TRBV5-6 to TRBJ1-2, with TRBD1 matching 8 bases. Germline trimming cut 5 bases from V and 10 bases from J; bases unmatched to any gene: 16. The germline CDR1 and CDR2 sequences are SGHDT and YYEEEE. CDR3 length equals 15 residues. The CDR3, as DNA: TGTGCCAGCAGTCGAGAGGCAGGGGGCATCGATGCCTACACCTTC. This gives the protein CASSREAGGIDAYTF.

Many counts were recorded for this clonotype. This chain connects TRBV9 to TRBJ2-3, with D tentatively TRBD1 (6 bases). This CDR3 spans 14 amino acids. Germline assignment: CDR1 SGDLS and CDR2 YYNGEE. Deletions cut 3 bases from V and 5 bases from J, with 13 bases between. This chain's CDR3 is CASSASQGRDTQYF. The CDR3 coding sequence is TGTGCCAGCAGCGCATCACAGGGAAGAGATACGCAGTATTTT.

This clonotype has ten or more counts. The V call is TRBV7-2, the J call TRBJ2-2; a weak D match, TRBD1 (6 bases). Looked up from germline, CDR1 is SGHTA and CDR2 is FQGNSA. V lost 5 bases and J 8 bases, leaving 9 bases between the germline ends. CDR3 length equals 12 residues. CDR3 nucleotide sequence: TGTGCCAGCAGCACCAGGGGTGGGGAGCTGTTTTTT. As protein: CASSTRGGELFF.

V usage is TRBV20-1 and J usage is TRBJ2-1; no firm D call. Trimming removed 0 bases from V and 15 bases from J, with 3 bases in between. Germline values: CDR1 DFQATT, CDR2 SNEGSKA (reference sequence). There are 8 residues in the CDR3. The DNA of the CDR3 is TGCAGTGCTAGAGATCGGTTCTTC. This sequence encodes CSARDRFF.

The sample holds many counts of this clonotype. The CDR3 protein is CASSPLPGPDYGYTF. CDR3 DNA: TGTGCCAGCTCACCACTACCAGGGCCGGACTATGGCTACACCTTC. The gene calls are TRBV18 and TRBJ1-2; D is possibly TRBD1 (5 bases). Germline lookup yields CDR1 KGHSH and CDR2 LQKENI. This CDR3 spans 15 amino acids. V was pared by 1 base and J by 3 bases, with 12 bases between.

This clonotype was seen many times. CDR3 sequence (DNA): TGTGCCAGCAGCTCTTACCTGGGACGAAACAATGAGCAGTTCTTC. This translates into CASSSYLGRNNEQFF. The rearrangement joins TRBV7-2 to TRBJ2-1; D might be TRBD1 or TRBD2, each matching 5 bases. This CDR3 is built from 15 residues. Germline CDR1 reads SGHTA; CDR2 reads FQGNSA. Between the trimmed V and J ends, which lost 4 bases and 5 bases, there was a span of 15 bases.

The table lists this clonotype with many counts. CDR3 bases: TGTGCCAGCAGCTTGAAAGGGTGTGAAAAACTGTTTTTT. Amino acid sequence: CASSLKGCEKLFF. The J gene is TRBJ1-4, the V gene TRBV5-7; D not certain. TRBV5-7 is known as an ORF, though its function is uncertain. This CDR3 comprises 13 residues. V was shortened by 1 base and J by 7 bases, with 8 bases between the two germline ends.

This chain connects TRBV7-6 to TRBJ2-5; either TRBD1 or TRBD2 may fit D (5 bases each). The CDR3 sequence is 14 residues long. Germline CDR1 and CDR2: SGHVS and FNYEAQ. The CDR3 loop is CASSWGTGRETQYF. The CDR3, as DNA: TGTGCAAGCTCATGGGGGACGGGTCGAGAGACCCAGTACTTC.

This clonotype was observed many times. The genes are TRBV18 and TRBJ2-2; 7 nucleotides agree with TRBD1. CDR1 KGHSH and CDR2 LQKENI come from the germline V gene. V was pared by 8 bases and J by 2 bases, with 11 bases of the junction left unmatched. The CDR3 totals 16 residues. CDR3: CASKSWDSQNTGELFF. The CDR3 DNA reads as TGTGCCAGCAAAAGTTGGGACAGCCAAAACACCGGGGAGCTGTTTTTT.

This chain connects TRBV4-3 to TRBJ2-5, with 8 bases that match TRBD2. The CDR3 totals 16 residues. Germline trimming cut 0 bases from V and 9 bases from J; bases unmatched to any gene: 12. Germline lookup yields CDR1 LGHNA and CDR2 YSLEER. The CDR3 DNA sequence: TGCGCCAGCAGCCAAGATCCCCGTGACCCGCGGGGGGCCCAGTACTTC. Translated: CASSQDPRDPRGAQYF.

There are a few counts of this clonotype. This chain joins TRBV5-6 and TRBJ1-3, with D unresolved. The CDR3 loop spans 15 amino acids. Trimming shortened V by 2 bases and J by 0 bases, and 9 bases separated the two germline ends. CDR1 SGHDT and CDR2 YYEEEE come from the germline V gene. CDR3 loop: CASSFEGSSGNTIYF. Written as DNA, the CDR3 is TGTGCCAGCAGCTTCGAAGGGTCCTCTGGAAACACCATATATTTT.

The chain couples TRBV7-9 to TRBJ2-2; D not certain. The CDR3 totals 13 residues. Germline assignment: CDR1 SEHNR and CDR2 FQNEAQ (reference sequence). The germline V and J ends were trimmed by 1 base and 4 bases, with 4 bases remaining between them. CDR3 sequence (DNA): TGTGCCAGCAGCTTAGATGTCACCGGGGAGCTGTTTTTT. It translates to CASSLDVTGELFF.

The chain has TRBV20-1 and TRBJ1-1; D unresolved. The CDR3 spans 11 residues. Per the germline V gene, CDR1 is DFQATT and CDR2 is SNEGSKA (reference sequence). V was cut by 1 base and J by 8 bases, with 8 bases left in between. The CDR3 protein is CSARGGWEAFF. In DNA, the CDR3 is TGCAGTGCTAGAGGAGGGTGGGAAGCTTTCTTT.

This clonotype was counted many times. This chain uses TRBV7-2 with TRBJ2-3, with D possibly matching TRBD1 (6 bases). The CDR3 sequence is 13 residues long. V was trimmed by 5 bases and J by 7 bases, leaving 13 bases between them. CDR1 and CDR2 from the germline V gene are SGHTA and FQGNSA. The CDR3 coding sequence is TGTGCCAGCAGCCCATCGGGACAAAATACGCAGTATTTT. Protein product: CASSPSGQNTQYF.

This clonotype was counted ten times or more. The chain's CDR3 is CASSYGTPLGEQYF. The DNA for the CDR3 is TGTGCCAGCAGTTACGGGACCCCCCTCGGCGAGCAGTACTTC. The rearrangement joins TRBV6-5 to TRBJ2-7; D assignment may be TRBD1 or TRBD2 (5 bases each). The germline V and J ends were trimmed by 2 bases and 6 bases, with 14 bases remaining between them. CDR1 and CDR2 (germline): MNHEY, SVGAGI. The CDR3 consists of 14 residues.

This clonotype was detected a few times. The rearrangement links TRBV20-1 to TRBJ1-5; 8 nucleotides line up with TRBD1. The CDR3 sequence is 15 residues long. CDR1 and CDR2 (germline): DFQATT, SNEGSKA (reference sequence). The ends lost 0 bases at V and 1 base at J; junction bases unmatched: 2. CDR3 DNA: TGCAGTGCTAGAGACAGGGGGCTAAGCAATCAGCCCCAGCATTTT. As protein: CSARDRGLSNQPQHF.

The chain couples TRBV18 to TRBJ1-5; D is undetermined. This CDR3 is 16 amino acids long. V was shortened by 1 base and J by 1 base, with 11 bases between the two germline ends. Germline V lookup: CDR1 KGHSH, CDR2 LQKENI. The CDR3 loop is CASSPRVTVSNQPQHF. In DNA form, the CDR3 reads TGTGCCAGCTCACCACGGGTCACCGTAAGCAATCAGCCCCAGCATTTT.

This clonotype occurred many times. The gene calls are TRBV3-1 and TRBJ1-2, with 8 nucleotides matching TRBD1. The CDR3 totals 14 residues. The ends lost 4 bases at V and 7 bases at J; junction bases unmatched: 8. CDR1 is LGHDT and CDR2 is YNNKEL in the germline V gene (reference sequence). DNA of the CDR3: TGTGCCAGCAGCCCCCGTCCAGGGGGCGGTGGCTACACCTTC. This gives the protein CASSPRPGGGGYTF. Full variable domain (remainder filled in from reference TRBV3-1 and TRBJ1-2): DTAVSQTPKYLVTQMGNDKSIKCEQNLGHDTMYWYKQDSKKFLKIMFSYNNKELIINETVPNRFSPKSPDKAHLNLHINSLELGDSAVYFCASSPRPGGGGYTFGSGTRLTVV.

Only a few counts were recorded for this clonotype. This chain connects TRBV10-3 to TRBJ2-7, with D hard to call. Between the trimmed V and J ends, which lost 0 bases and 0 bases, there was a span of 9 bases. Looked up from germline, CDR1 is ENHRY and CDR2 is SYGVKD. This CDR3 is built from 15 residues. CDR3 in DNA: TGTGCCATCAGTGAGTCTCCGAACCTCTCCTACGAGCAGTACTTC. It translates to CAISESPNLSYEQYF.

About this clonotype: One end of the junction varies from germline; a read error may be responsible. The chain links TRBV7-3 to TRBJ2-3; 11 bases are a match to TRBD1. Germline assignment: CDR1 SGHTA and CDR2 FQGTGA. The CDR3 has 17 residues. The chain's CDR3 is CASSSSLGGQGADTQYF. For the CDR3, the DNA is TGTGCCAGCAGCTCCTCCCTAGGAGGACAGGGGGCAGACACGCAGTATTTT.

In this sample, this clonotype turned up many times. The chain recombines TRBV20-1 with TRBJ1-2; D is possibly TRBD1 (6 bases). V lost 5 bases and J 5 bases, leaving 15 bases between the germline ends. There are 13 residues in the CDR3. Per germline, CDR1 DFQATT and CDR2 SNEGSKA (reference sequence). The CDR3 here is CSAPFDRSYGYTF. The CDR3 DNA sequence: TGCAGTGCTCCCTTTGACAGGTCTTATGGCTACACCTTC.

This clonotype has ten or more counts. The rearrangement joins TRBV5-1 to TRBJ2-7, with D tentatively TRBD1 (6 bases). Per germline, CDR1 SGHRS and CDR2 YFSETQ. The CDR3 loop spans 16 amino acids. The V end was cut by 0 bases, the J end by 4 bases, with 17 bases between. In DNA, the CDR3 is TGCGCCAGCAGCTTGGCCTATCCGGGACATGCTTACGAGCAGTACGTC. This gives the protein CASSLAYPGHAYEQYV.

This clonotype appeared many times. CDR3: CASKGQNMNTEAFF. The CDR3 DNA is TGCGCCAGCAAGGGACAGAACATGAACACTGAAGCTTTCTTT. The chain links TRBV5-1 to TRBJ1-1, with 7 bases that match TRBD1. The CDR3 length is 14 residues. Germline trimming cut 6 bases from V and 0 bases from J; bases unmatched to any gene: 5. CDR1 and CDR2 from the germline V gene are SGHRS and YFSETQ.

On this clonotype: At one end the junction does not follow the germline gene, possibly because of a read error. The chain carries TRBV11-3 and TRBJ2-1; D gene ambiguous. Germline V gives CDR1 SGHNT, CDR2 YENEEA. The CDR3 runs to 15 residues. DNA of the CDR3: TGTGCCAGCAGCTTAGGACGGCCCTCCCACAATGAGCAGTTCTTC. As protein: CASSLGRPSHNEQFF.